This T cell receptor beta chain was observed in a study of blood T cell repertoires in COVID-19. Study information: Nucleic acid was either cDNA or gDNA, and it came from T cells, B-cell-depleted T cells, or PBMCs.

Looked up from germline, CDR1 is SNHLY and CDR2 is FYNNEI. V was clipped by 4 bases and J by 8 bases; unmatched bases: 6. This CDR3 is 14 amino acids long. TCRdb keeps only in-frame clones here, not all; method: immunoSEQ multiplex PCR. The table has some 320,000 clones, 89% seen once. Each participant's cohort was designated according to participant-reported clinical history. All recovered Cohort 3 donors got two negative PCRs, got clearance, or saw symptom resolution. Sequencing was performed on PBMCs or T cells enriched from blood (not recorded which). The receptor's source is a man aged 55-75 years who had recovered from COVID-19. This chain joins TRBV2 and TRBJ1-4; 8 nucleotides line up with TRBD1. The CDR3 sequence: CASSADRGEEKLFF. Written as DNA, the CDR3 is TGTGCCAGCAGTGCAGACAGGGGAGAGGAAAAACTGTTTTTT. Full variable domain (missing parts from reference TRBV2 and TRBJ1-4): EPEVTQTPSHQVTQMGQEVILRCVPISNHLYFYWYRQILGQKVEFLVSFYNNEISEKSEIFDDQFSVERPDGSNFTLKIRSTKLEDSAMYFCASSADRGEEKLFFGSGTQLSVL.